This TCR beta chain was found in a study of blood T cell repertoires in COVID-19. Study details: From the United States, Italy and Spain came samples of acute and convalescent COVID-19. Sample material is recorded as cDNA or gDNA derived from T cells, B-cell-depleted T cells, or PBMCs.

Assay: immunoSEQ multiplex PCR; the TCRdb copy retains only in-frame clones and omits some. The profile shows 65,000 or so clones, 65% to 85% of them singletons. The Seattle patients joined while their infection was active and were tracked longitudinally afterward. The sample comprised peripheral blood. The TCR originated in a man aged 25-45 years with COVID-19, enrolled during active disease.

CDR3 sequence (DNA): TGCGCCAGCAGTGAGTCGGACAGGCCGCAGTACTTC. It codes for CASSESDRPQYF. The genes are TRBV10-1 and TRBJ2-7, with TRBD1 matching over 7 bases. CDR3 length: 12 amino acids. Trimming took 0 bases from V and 9 from J; bases not matched to a gene: 2. The V gene's germline CDR1 is WNHNN and CDR2 SYGVQD (reference sequence).